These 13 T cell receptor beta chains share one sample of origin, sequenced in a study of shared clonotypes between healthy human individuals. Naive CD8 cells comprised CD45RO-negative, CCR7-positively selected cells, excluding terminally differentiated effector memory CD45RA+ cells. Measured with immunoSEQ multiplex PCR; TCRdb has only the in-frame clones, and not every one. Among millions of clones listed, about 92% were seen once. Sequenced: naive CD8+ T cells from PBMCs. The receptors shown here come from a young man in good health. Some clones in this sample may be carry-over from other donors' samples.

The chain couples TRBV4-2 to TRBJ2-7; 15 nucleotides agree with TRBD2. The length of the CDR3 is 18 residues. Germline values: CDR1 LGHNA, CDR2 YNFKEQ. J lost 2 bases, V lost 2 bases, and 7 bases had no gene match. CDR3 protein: CASSQQGLAGGRAYEQYF. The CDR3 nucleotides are TGTGCCAGCAGCCAACAGGGACTAGCGGGAGGAAGGGCCTACGAGCAGTACTTC.

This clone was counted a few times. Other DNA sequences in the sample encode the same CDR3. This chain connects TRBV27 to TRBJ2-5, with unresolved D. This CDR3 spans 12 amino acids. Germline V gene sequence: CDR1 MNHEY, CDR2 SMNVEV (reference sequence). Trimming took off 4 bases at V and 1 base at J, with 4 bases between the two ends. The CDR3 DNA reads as TGTGCCAGCAGTTCCCCCCAAGAGACCCAGTACTTC. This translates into CASSSPQETQYF.

CDR3 nucleotides: TGCAGCGTGCGACGAACCGGGGAGCTGTTTTTT. Residues: CSVRRTGELFF. J is TRBJ2-2 and V is TRBV29-1; no firm D call. The CDR3 runs 11 residues. Germline V gene data show CDR1 as SQVTM and CDR2 as ANQGSEA. Trimming stripped 6 bases from V and 5 bases from J, with 7 bases between.

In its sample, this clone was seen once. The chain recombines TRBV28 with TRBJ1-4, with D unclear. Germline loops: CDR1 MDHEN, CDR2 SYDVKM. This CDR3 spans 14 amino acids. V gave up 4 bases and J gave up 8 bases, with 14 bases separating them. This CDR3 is CASSSSIKREKLFF. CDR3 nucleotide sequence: TGTGCCAGCAGTTCTAGCATAAAGAGGGAAAAACTGTTTTTT.

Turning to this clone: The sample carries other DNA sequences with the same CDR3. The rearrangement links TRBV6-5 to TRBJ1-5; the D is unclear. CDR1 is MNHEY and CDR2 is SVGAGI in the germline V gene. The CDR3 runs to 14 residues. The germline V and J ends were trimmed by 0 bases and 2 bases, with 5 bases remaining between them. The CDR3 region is CASSYSGGNQPQHF. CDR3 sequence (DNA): TGTGCCAGCAGTTACTCAGGAGGCAATCAGCCCCAGCATTTT.

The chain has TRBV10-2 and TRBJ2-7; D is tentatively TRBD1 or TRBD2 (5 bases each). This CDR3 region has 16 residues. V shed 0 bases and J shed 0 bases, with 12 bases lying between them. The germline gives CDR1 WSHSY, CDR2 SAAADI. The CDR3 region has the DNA TGCGCCAGCAGTGAGTCCTGGGACCAAAGCTCCTACGAGCAGTACTTC. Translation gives CASSESWDQSSYEQYF.

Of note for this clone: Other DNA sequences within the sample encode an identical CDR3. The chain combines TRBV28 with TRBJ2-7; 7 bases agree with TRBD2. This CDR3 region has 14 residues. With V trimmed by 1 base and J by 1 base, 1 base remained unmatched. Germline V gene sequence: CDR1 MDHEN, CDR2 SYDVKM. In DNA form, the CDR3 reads TGTGCCAGCAGTTTATTGGGGGGGTCCTACGAGCAGTACTTC. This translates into CASSLLGGSYEQYF.

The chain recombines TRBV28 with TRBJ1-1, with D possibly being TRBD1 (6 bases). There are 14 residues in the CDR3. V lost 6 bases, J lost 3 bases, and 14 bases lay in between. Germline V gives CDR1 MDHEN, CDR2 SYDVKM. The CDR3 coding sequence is TGTGCCAGCAGCCTGAGAGGGGGTTACACTGAAGCTTTCTTT. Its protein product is CASSLRGGYTEAFF.

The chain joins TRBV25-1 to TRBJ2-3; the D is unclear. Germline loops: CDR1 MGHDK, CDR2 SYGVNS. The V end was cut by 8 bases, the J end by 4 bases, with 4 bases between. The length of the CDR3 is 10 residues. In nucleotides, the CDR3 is TGTGCCAGCGAGTCAGATACGCAGTATTTT. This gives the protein CASESDTQYF.

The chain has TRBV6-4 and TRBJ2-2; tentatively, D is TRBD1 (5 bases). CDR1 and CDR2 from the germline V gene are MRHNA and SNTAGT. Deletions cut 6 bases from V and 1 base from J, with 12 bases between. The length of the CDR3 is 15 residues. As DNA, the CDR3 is TGTGCCAGCAGGACAGACGGTTTGAACACCGGGGAGCTGTTTTTT. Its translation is CASRTDGLNTGELFF.

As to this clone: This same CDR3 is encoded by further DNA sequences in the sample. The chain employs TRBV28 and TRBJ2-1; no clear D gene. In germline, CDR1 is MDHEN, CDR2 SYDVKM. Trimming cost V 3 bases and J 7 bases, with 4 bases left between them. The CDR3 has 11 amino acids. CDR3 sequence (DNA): TGTGCCAGCAGTTTGTCAAATGAGCAGTTCTTC. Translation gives CASSLSNEQFF.

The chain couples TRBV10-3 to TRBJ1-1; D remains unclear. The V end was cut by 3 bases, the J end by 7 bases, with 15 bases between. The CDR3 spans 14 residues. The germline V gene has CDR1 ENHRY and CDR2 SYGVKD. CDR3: CAISDPAYGHEAFF. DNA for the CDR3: TGTGCCATCAGTGATCCCGCCTATGGGCATGAAGCTTTCTTT.

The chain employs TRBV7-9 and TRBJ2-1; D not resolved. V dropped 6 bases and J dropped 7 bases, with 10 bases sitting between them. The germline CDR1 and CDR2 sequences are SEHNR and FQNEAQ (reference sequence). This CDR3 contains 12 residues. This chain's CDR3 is CASSLNTNEQFF. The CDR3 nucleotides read TGTGCCAGCAGTCTAAACACGAATGAGCAGTTCTTC.